The next 23 T cell receptor beta chains were all read from a single sample in a study of T cell responses to AZD1222 COVID-19 vaccine. The protocol was immunoSEQ multiplex PCR, while the TCRdb copy is restricted to in-frame clones and leaves out a portion. Of 77,000 or so clones in the sample, around 93% are singletons; the top ten hold 28%. The input for sequencing was peripheral blood, taken 28 days after the second AZD1222 dose. The origin of the receptors is an adult who received the AZD1222 COVID-19 vaccine.

The chain uses TRBV28 and TRBJ1-1, with a tentative D call TRBD1 (6 bases). The CDR3 extends over 19 amino acids. V was cut by 7 bases and J by 0 bases, with 27 bases left in between. CDR1 is MDHEN, CDR2 SYDVKM, per germline. The chain's CDR3 is CASTLSLFYREGMNTEAFF. The CDR3 region has the DNA TGTGCCAGCACCCTGAGTTTATTTTACAGGGAGGGGATGAACACTGAAGCTTTCTTT.

The CDR3 DNA follows: TGTGCCAGCAGCTCCCCCCGGTCCGGGGAGCTGTTTTTT. As protein: CASSSPRSGELFF. The rearrangement uses TRBV7-8 and TRBJ2-2; D not resolved. The CDR3 is made up of 13 amino acids. V lost 4 bases and J lost 6, with 9 bases in between. CDR1 is SGHVS, CDR2 FQNEAQ, per germline.

The chain recombines TRBV7-2 with TRBJ2-1; TRBD2 matches at 9 bases. This CDR3 region has 18 residues. Trimming cost V 1 base and J 0 bases; bases outside gene matches: 7. Germline lookup yields CDR1 SGHTA and CDR2 FQGNSA. CDR3 region: CASSLVTSGPRSYNEQFF. The CDR3 DNA is TGTGCCAGCAGCTTAGTAACTAGCGGGCCCCGCTCCTACAATGAGCAGTTCTTC.

This chain uses TRBV19 with TRBJ1-3; possibly TRBD1 for D (6 bases). V dropped 7 bases and J dropped 0 bases, with 16 bases sitting between them. This CDR3 is built from 16 residues. Germline values: CDR1 LNHDA, CDR2 SQIVND (reference sequence). DNA for the CDR3: TGTGCCAGTACCCCGTGGGGGGGCTTCTCTGGAAACACCATATATTTT. Translating it yields CASTPWGGFSGNTIYF.

V and J are TRBV6-5 and TRBJ1-2; weak D call: TRBD1 (6 bases). The CDR3 is 13 residues long. V lost 7 bases and J 4 bases, leaving 13 bases between the germline ends. In germline, CDR1 is MNHEY, CDR2 SVGAGI. In DNA form, the CDR3 reads TGTGCCAGCACCTCTCGGACAGTCTATGGCTACACCTTC. Translation gives CASTSRTVYGYTF.

The rearrangement links TRBV5-1 to TRBJ2-7; weak D call: TRBD1 (5 bases). The CDR3 consists of 13 residues. V was cut by 4 bases and J by 3 bases, with 11 bases left in between. The V gene's germline CDR1 is SGHRS and CDR2 YFSETQ. CDR3 bases: TGCGCCAGCAGCCCGGACAACATCTACGAGCAGTACTTC. It yields the protein CASSPDNIYEQYF.

The genes are TRBV28 and TRBJ1-6; D remains unclear. Looked up from germline, CDR1 is MDHEN and CDR2 is SYDVKM. The germline V and J ends were trimmed by 6 bases and 6 bases, with 6 bases remaining between them. The CDR3 totals 12 residues. The chain's CDR3 is CASSAINSPLHF. DNA for the CDR3: TGTGCCAGCAGCGCTATTAATTCACCCCTCCACTTT.

This chain links TRBV9 with TRBJ1-5; D may be TRBD1 (5 bases). Deletions cut 3 bases from V and 5 bases from J, with 15 bases between. This CDR3 spans 15 amino acids. CDR1 and CDR2 from the germline V gene are SGDLS and YYNGEE. The CDR3 region has the DNA TGTGCCAGCAGCGCGGCCTGGGGGAATTATCAGCCCCAGCATTTT. Translating gives CASSAAWGNYQPQHF.

This chain joins TRBV3-1 (or the pseudogene TRBV3-2) and TRBJ2-1; a weak D match, TRBD2 (6 bases). The V gene's germline CDR1 is LGHDT and CDR2 YNNKEL (reference sequence). The V end lost 0 bases, the J end lost 12 bases, and 24 bases lay between the germline ends. CDR3 length: 17 amino acids. CDR3 nucleotide sequence: TGTGCCAGCAGCCAAGATCTGTGGGCGGGATATACAATCGGGCAGTTCTTC. The encoded protein is CASSQDLWAGYTIGQFF.

The chain recombines TRBV9 with TRBJ2-2; TRBD2 aligns across 11 bases. This CDR3 comprises 17 residues. CDR1 is SGDLS, CDR2 YYNGEE, per germline. J lost 4 bases, V lost 4 bases, and 9 bases had no gene match. CDR3 DNA: TGTGCCAGCAGCCTCTCCTTAGCGGGAGGGCTCACCGGGGAGCTGTTTTTT. Amino acids: CASSLSLAGGLTGELFF. Complete variable domain (other parts from reference TRBV9 and TRBJ2-2): DSGVTQTPKHLITATGQRVTLRCSPRSGDLSVYWYQQSLDQGLQFLIQYYNGEERAKGNILERFSAQQFPDLHSELNLSSLELGDSALYFCASSLSLAGGLTGELFFGEGSRLTVL.

CDR3 sequence: CASRGSTDTQYF. The CDR3 region has the DNA TGTGCCAGCAGGGGGAGCACAGATACGCAGTATTTT. The rearrangement joins TRBV28 to TRBJ2-3; D not certain. The CDR3 spans 12 residues. Germline V lookup: CDR1 MDHEN, CDR2 SYDVKM. V lost 6 bases to trimming and J lost 0 bases, with 4 bases between them. Full variable domain (missing parts from reference TRBV28 and TRBJ2-3): DVKVTQSSRYLVKRTGEKVFLECVQDMDHENMFWYRQDPGLGLRLIYFSYDVKMKEKGDIPEGYSVSREKKERFSLILESASTNQTSMYLCASRGSTDTQYFGPGTRLTVL.

This clone has just a few counts. This chain links TRBV19 with TRBJ2-6; 13 nucleotides agree with TRBD2. Germline V gives CDR1 LNHDA, CDR2 SQIVND (reference sequence). The CDR3 consists of 18 residues. J gave up 3 bases and V 4 bases, and 6 bases lay outside the gene matches. This CDR3 is CASSTLAGGGFGANVLTF. Here the CDR3 DNA reads TGTGCCAGTAGTACACTAGCGGGAGGGGGGTTTGGGGCCAACGTCCTGACTTTC.

The V gene is TRBV6-5, the J gene TRBJ2-5, with 8 bases fitting TRBD2. With V trimmed by 7 bases and J by 5 bases, 3 bases remained unmatched. The CDR3 is 12 residues long. CDR1 and CDR2 from the germline V gene are MNHEY and SVGAGI. The DNA for the CDR3 is TGTGCCAGCAAGGGACTAGGGGAGACCCAGTACTTC. It codes for CASKGLGETQYF.

J is TRBJ1-3 and V is TRBV5-1, with D perhaps matching TRBD1 (6 bases). This CDR3 has 14 residues. V lost 1 base to trimming and J lost 4 bases, with 9 bases between them. The germline V gene has CDR1 SGHRS and CDR2 YFSETQ. In nucleotides, the CDR3 is TGCGCCAGCAGCTTGACAGGGCTCGGAAACACCATATATTTT. It translates to CASSLTGLGNTIYF.

The rearrangement joins TRBV11-2 to TRBJ2-1; possible D gene TRBD2, 5 bases. Trimming stripped 5 bases from V and 0 bases from J, with 14 bases between. The germline V gene encodes CDR1 SGHAT and CDR2 FQNNGV. The CDR3 extends over 16 amino acids. The CDR3: CASSPATSGSYNEQFF. CDR3 nucleotides: TGTGCCAGCAGCCCCGCCACGAGCGGCTCCTACAATGAGCAGTTCTTC.

This rearrangement joins TRBV6-5 to TRBJ1-4; D possibly corresponds to TRBD1 (5 bases). The germline V and J ends were trimmed by 5 bases and 1 base, with 5 bases remaining between them. Per the germline V gene, CDR1 is MNHEY and CDR2 is SVGAGI. This CDR3 has 13 amino acids. CDR3 bases: TGTGCCAGCAGTCAGGGAACTAATGAAAAACTGTTTTTT. Residues: CASSQGTNEKLFF.

The chain is built from TRBV24-1 and TRBJ2-2, with TRBD1 matching over 11 bases. Per germline, CDR1 KGHDR and CDR2 SFDVKD. This CDR3 has 16 amino acids. With V trimmed by 3 bases and J by 7 bases, 6 bases remained unmatched. The CDR3 bases are TGTGCCACCAGTGATCCCGGACAGGGGGCCGGCGGGGAGCTGTTTTTT. Translating gives CATSDPGQGAGGELFF.

The gene calls are TRBV11-1 and TRBJ1-4, with TRBD1 matching over 7 bases. With 1 base clipped from V and 3 bases from J, the junction kept 5 bases outside the gene matches. Germline V lookup: CDR1 SGHAT, CDR2 FQDESV (reference sequence). This CDR3 region has 16 residues. This chain's CDR3 is CASSLEAGQPNEKLFF. The CDR3 DNA reads as TGTGCCAGCAGCTTAGAAGCGGGACAGCCTAATGAAAAACTGTTTTTT. The full variable domain, in which reference TRBV11-1 and TRBJ1-4 provide the parts outside the CDR3, is EAEVAQSPRYKITEKSQAVAFWCDPISGHATLYWYRQILGQGPELLVQFQDESVVDDSQLPKDRFSAERLKGVDSTLKIQPAELGDSAMYLCASSLEAGQPNEKLFFGSGTQLSVL.

The chain joins TRBV11-2 to TRBJ1-1; 8 nucleotides agree with TRBD1. Germline V gene sequence: CDR1 SGHAT, CDR2 FQNNGV. This CDR3 has 15 amino acids. With V trimmed by 7 bases and J by 1 base, 8 bases remained unmatched. CDR3 sequence reads: CASITYRGANTEAFF. DNA for the CDR3: TGTGCCAGCATCACATACAGGGGGGCGAACACTGAAGCTTTCTTT.

V gene TRBV7-2 combines with J gene TRBJ2-7; D possibly corresponds to TRBD2 (5 bases). The V gene lost 2 bases and the J gene lost 6 bases, with 8 bases spanning the gap. Germline-derived CDR1 and CDR2 are SGHTA and FQGNSA. The CDR3 consists of 12 residues. This CDR3 is CASSLTGVEQYF. The CDR3 nucleotides are TGTGCCAGCAGCTTAACCGGGGTCGAGCAGTACTTC.

This chain uses TRBV7-9 with TRBJ2-7, with 10 bases that match TRBD2. Germline V gene data show CDR1 as SEHNR and CDR2 as FQNEAQ (reference sequence). V shed 2 bases, J shed 5 bases, and the junction held 6 bases outside the gene matches. This CDR3 has 15 residues. The DNA for the CDR3 is TGTGCCAGCAGCTTATTTCCTAGCGGGAGCGACGAGCAGTACTTC. This encodes CASSLFPSGSDEQYF.

The genes are TRBV29-1 and TRBJ2-5, with 9 positions matching TRBD2. The CDR3 runs 14 residues. Germline assignment: CDR1 SQVTM and CDR2 ANQGSEA. Unmatched junction bases numbered 4, after V lost 3 bases and J lost 2 bases. CDR3 coding DNA: TGCAGCGTTGATCAGCTAGCGGGGCAAGAGACCCAGTACTTC. Translated: CSVDQLAGQETQYF.

This chain joins TRBV15 and TRBJ1-1, with D maybe TRBD1 (5 bases). Germline V CDR1 and CDR2: LNHNV, YYDKDF (reference sequence). CDR3 size: 13 residues. V was clipped by 4 bases and J by 8 bases, with 14 bases between them. The CDR3 loop reads CATSNSPRVEAFF. CDR3 sequence (DNA): TGTGCCACCAGCAATTCTCCCAGGGTGGAAGCTTTCTTT.